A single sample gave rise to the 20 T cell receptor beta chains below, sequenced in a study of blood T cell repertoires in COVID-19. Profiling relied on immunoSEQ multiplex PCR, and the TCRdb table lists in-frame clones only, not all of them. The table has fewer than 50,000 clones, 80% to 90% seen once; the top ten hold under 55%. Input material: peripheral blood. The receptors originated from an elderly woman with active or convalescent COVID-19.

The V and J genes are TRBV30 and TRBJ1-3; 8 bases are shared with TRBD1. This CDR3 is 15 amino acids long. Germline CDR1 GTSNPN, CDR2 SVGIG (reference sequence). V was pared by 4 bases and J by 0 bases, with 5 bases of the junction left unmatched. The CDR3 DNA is TGTGCCTGGACCCCAGGGGGCCTCTCTGGAAACACCATATATTTT. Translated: CAWTPGGLSGNTIYF.

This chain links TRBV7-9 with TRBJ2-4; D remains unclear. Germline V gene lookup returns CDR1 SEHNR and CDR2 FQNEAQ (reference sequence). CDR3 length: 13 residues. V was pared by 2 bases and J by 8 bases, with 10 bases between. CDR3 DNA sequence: TGTGCCAGCAGCTTATCCCCCAGCGACATTCAGTACTTC. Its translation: CASSLSPSDIQYF.

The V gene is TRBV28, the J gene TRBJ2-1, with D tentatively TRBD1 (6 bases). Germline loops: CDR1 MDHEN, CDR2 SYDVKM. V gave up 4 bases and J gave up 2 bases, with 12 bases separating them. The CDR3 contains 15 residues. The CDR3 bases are TGTGCCAGCAGTTCGACAGGTAAAACCTACAATGAGCAGTTCTTC. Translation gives CASSSTGKTYNEQFF.

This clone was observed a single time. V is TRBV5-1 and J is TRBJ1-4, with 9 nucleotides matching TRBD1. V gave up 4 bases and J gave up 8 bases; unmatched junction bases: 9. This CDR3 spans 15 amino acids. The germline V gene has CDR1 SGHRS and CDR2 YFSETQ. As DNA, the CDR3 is TGCGCCAGCAGCGAAACACAGGGGGCGCGCGAAAAACTGTTTTTT. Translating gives CASSETQGAREKLFF.

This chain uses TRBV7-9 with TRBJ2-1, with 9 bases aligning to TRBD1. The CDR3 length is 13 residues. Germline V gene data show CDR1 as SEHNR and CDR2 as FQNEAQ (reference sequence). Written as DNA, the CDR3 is TGTGCGAGATCGTCTACAGGGGGCGATGAGCAGTTCTTC. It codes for CARSSTGGDEQFF.

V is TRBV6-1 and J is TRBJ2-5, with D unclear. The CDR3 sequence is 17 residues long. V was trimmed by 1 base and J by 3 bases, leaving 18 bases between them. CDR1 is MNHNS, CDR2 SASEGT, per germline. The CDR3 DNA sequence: TGTGCCAGCAGTGAAGTGGGCCCGCTTATAGGAAAAGAGACCCAGTACTTC. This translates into CASSEVGPLIGKETQYF.

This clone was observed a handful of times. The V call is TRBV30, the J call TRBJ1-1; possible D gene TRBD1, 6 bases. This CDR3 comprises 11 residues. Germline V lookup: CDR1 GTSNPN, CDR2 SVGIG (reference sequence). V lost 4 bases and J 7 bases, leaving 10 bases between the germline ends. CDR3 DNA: TGTGCCTGGATTGAACAGGGTGAAGCTTTCTTT. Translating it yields CAWIEQGEAFF.

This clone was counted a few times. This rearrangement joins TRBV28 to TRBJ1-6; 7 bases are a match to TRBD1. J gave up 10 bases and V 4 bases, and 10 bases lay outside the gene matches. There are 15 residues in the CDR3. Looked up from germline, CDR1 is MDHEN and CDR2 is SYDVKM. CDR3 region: CASSSSQAGGSPLHF. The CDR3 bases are TGTGCCAGCAGTTCTTCCCAGGCAGGGGGATCACCCCTCCACTTT. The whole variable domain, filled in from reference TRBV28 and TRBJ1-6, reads DVKVTQSSRYLVKRTGEKVFLECVQDMDHENMFWYRQDPGLGLRLIYFSYDVKMKEKGDIPEGYSVSREKKERFSLILESASTNQTSMYLCASSSSQAGGSPLHFGNGTRLTVT.

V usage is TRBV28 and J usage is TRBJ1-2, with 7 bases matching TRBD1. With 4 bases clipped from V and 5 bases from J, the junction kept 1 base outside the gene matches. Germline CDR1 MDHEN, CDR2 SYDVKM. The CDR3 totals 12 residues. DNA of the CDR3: TGTGCCAGCAGTTACAGGGGATATGGCTACACCTTC. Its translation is CASSYRGYGYTF.

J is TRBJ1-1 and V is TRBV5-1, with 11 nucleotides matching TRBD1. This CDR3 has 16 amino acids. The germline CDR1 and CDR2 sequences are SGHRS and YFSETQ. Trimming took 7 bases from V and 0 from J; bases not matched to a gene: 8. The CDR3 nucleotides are TGCGCCAGCTTCCCCGGACAGGGGGCGATGAACACTGAAGCTTTCTTT. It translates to CASFPGQGAMNTEAFF.

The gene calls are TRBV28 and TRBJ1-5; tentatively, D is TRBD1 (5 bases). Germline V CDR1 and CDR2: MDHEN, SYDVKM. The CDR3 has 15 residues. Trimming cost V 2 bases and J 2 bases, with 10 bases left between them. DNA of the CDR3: TGTGCCAGCAGTTTAGGGGCTGGAGGCAATCAGCCCCAGCATTTT. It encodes CASSLGAGGNQPQHF.

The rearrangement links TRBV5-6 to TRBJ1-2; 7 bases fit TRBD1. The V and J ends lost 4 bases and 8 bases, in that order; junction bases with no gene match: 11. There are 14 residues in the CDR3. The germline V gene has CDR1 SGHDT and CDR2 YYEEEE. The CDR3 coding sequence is TGTGCCAGCAGCCCAGAGACAGGGTCCCGCGGCTACACCTTC. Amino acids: CASSPETGSRGYTF.

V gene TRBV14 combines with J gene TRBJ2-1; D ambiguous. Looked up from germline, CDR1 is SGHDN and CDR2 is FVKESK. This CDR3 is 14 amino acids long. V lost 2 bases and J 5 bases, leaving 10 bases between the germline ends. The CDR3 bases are TGTGCCAGCAGCCAACAGGTTGTGGACAATGAGCAGTTCTTC. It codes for CASSQQVVDNEQFF.

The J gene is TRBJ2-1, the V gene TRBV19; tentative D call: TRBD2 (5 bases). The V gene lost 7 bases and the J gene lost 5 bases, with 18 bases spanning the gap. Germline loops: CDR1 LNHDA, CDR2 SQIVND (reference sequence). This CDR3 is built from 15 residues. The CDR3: CASTGGFFADNEQFF. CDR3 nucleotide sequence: TGTGCCAGTACTGGCGGGTTTTTTGCTGACAATGAGCAGTTCTTC.

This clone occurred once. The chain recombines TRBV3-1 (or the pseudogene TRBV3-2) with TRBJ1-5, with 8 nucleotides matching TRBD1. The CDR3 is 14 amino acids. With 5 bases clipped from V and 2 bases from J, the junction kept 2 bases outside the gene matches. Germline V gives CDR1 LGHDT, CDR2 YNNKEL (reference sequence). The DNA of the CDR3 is TGTGCCAGCAGCGTACAGGGGGGCAATCAGCCCCAGCATTTT. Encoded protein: CASSVQGGNQPQHF.

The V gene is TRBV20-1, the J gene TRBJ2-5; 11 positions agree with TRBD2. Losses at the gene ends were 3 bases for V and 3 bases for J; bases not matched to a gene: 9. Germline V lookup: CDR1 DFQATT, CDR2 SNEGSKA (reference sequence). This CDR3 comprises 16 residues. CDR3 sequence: CSASSASGRFKETQYF. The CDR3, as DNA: TGCAGTGCTAGTTCAGCTAGCGGGAGGTTTAAAGAGACCCAGTACTTC.

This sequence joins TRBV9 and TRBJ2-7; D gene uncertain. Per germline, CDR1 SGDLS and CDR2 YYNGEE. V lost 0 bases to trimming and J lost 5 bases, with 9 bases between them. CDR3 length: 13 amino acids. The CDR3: CASSVGLIDEQYF. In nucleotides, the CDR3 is TGTGCCAGCAGCGTAGGACTGATAGACGAGCAGTACTTC.

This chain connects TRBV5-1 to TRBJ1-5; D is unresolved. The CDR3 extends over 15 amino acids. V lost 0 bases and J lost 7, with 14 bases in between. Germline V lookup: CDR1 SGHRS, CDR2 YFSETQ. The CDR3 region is CASSLVGSPGQPQHF. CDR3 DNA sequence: TGCGCCAGCAGCTTGGTTGGCAGCCCCGGGCAGCCCCAGCATTTT. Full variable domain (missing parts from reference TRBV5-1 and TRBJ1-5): KAGVTQTPRYLIKTRGQQVTLSCSPISGHRSVSWYQQTPGQGLQFLFEYFSETQRNKGNFPGRFSGRQFSNSRSEMNVSTLELGDSALYLCASSLVGSPGQPQHFGDGTRLSIL.

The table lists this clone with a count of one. This chain's CDR3 is CASSSSRGGDEKLFF. CDR3 nucleotides: TGCGCCAGCAGCTCAAGCCGGGGGGGTGATGAAAAACTGTTTTTT. This chain uses TRBV4-1 with TRBJ1-4, with a weak D call TRBD1 (5 bases). V was trimmed by 5 bases and J by 6 bases, leaving 16 bases between them. CDR1 and CDR2 from the germline V gene are MGHRA and YSYEKL. The CDR3 contains 15 residues.

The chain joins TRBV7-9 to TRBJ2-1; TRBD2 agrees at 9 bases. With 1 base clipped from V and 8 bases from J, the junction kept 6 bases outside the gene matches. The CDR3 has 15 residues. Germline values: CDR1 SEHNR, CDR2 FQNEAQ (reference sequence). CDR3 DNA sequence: TGTGCCAGCAGCTTAGAAGGGACTAGCAGCGATGAGCAGTTCTTC. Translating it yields CASSLEGTSSDEQFF.